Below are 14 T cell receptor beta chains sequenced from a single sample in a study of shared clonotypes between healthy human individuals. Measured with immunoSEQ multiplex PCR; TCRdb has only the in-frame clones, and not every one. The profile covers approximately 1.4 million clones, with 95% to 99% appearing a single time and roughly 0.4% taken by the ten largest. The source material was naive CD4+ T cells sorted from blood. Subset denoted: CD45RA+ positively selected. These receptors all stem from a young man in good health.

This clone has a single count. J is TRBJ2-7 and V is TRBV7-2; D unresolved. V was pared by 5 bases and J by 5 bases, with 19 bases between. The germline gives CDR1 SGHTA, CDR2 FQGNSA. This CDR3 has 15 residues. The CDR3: CASSPREGDTNEQYF. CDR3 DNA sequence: TGTGCCAGCAGCCCTAGGGAAGGAGACACAAACGAGCAGTACTTC.

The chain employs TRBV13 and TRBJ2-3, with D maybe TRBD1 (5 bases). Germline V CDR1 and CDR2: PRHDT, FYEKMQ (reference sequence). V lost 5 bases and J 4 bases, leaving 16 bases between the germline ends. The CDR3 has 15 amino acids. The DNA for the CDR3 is TGTGCCAGCAGCCGACAACTTCAGGGATCAGATACGCAGTATTTT. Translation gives CASSRQLQGSDTQYF.

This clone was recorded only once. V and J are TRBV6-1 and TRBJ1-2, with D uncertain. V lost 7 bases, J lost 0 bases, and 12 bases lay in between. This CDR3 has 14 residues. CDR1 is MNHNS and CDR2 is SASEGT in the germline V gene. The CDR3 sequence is CASTEGGANYGYTF. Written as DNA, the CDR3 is TGTGCCAGCACAGAAGGCGGGGCTAACTATGGCTACACCTTC.

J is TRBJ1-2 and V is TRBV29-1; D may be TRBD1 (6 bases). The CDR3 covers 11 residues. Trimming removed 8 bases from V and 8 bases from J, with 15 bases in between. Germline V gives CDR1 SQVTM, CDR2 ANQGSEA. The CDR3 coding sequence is TGCAGCAACGATAGGACAGACGGCTACACCTTC. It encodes CSNDRTDGYTF.

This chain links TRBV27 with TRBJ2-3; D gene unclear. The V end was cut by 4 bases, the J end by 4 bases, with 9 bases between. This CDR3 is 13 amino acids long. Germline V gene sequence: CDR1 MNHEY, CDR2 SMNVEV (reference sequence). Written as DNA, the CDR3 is TGTGCCAGCAGTTCTCACGGCTCAGATACGCAGTATTTT. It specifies CASSSHGSDTQYF.

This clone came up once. The CDR3 region is CASSRDPGQGSEKLFF. The DNA for the CDR3 is TGCGCCAGCAGCCGCGACCCGGGACAGGGGAGTGAAAAACTGTTTTTT. The chain has TRBV4-1 and TRBJ1-4, with 10 nucleotides matching TRBD1. J lost 7 bases, V lost 4 bases, and 9 bases had no gene match. The germline gives CDR1 MGHRA, CDR2 YSYEKL. The CDR3 is made up of 16 amino acids.

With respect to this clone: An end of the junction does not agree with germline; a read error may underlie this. This chain's CDR3 is CASSLRLDASYNEQFF. CDR3 sequence (DNA): TGTGCTAGCAGCTTAAGGTTGGACGCCTCCTACAATGAGCAGTTCTTC. The genes are TRBV7-7 and TRBJ2-1; no firm D call. The CDR3 loop spans 16 amino acids. Per germline, CDR1 SSHAT and CDR2 FNYEAQ (reference sequence).

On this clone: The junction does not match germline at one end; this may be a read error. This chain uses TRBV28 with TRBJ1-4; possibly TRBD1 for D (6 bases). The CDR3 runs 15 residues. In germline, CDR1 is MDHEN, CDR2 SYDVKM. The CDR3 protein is CASNLYPGAWEKLFF. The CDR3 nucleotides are TGTGCCAGCAATTTATACCCGGGGGCATGGGAAAAACTGTTTTTT.

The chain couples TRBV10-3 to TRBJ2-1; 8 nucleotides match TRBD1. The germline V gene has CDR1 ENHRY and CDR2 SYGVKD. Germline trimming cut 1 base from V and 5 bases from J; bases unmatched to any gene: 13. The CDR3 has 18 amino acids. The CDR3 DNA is TGTGCCATCAGTGAGTACCGGGACAGGCGTGAGGAGGACAATGAGCAGTTCTTC. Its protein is CAISEYRDRREEDNEQFF.

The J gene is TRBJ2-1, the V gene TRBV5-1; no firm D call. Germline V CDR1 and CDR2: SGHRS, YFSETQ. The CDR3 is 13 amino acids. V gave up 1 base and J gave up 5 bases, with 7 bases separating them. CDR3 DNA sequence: TGCGCCAGCAGCTTGATCCCCAACAATGAGCAGTTCTTC. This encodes CASSLIPNNEQFF.

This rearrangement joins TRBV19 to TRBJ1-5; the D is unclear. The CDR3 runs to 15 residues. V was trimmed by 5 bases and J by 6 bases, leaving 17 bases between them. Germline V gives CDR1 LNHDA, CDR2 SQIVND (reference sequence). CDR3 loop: CASSPIPRSFQPQHF. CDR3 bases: TGTGCCAGTAGTCCTATCCCCCGGAGCTTTCAGCCCCAGCATTTT.

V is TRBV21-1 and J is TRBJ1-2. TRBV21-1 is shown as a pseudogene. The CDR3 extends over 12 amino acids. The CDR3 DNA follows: TGTGCCAGCAGGGGGGGTAGTAAAGGCTACACCTTC. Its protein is CASRGGSKGYTF.

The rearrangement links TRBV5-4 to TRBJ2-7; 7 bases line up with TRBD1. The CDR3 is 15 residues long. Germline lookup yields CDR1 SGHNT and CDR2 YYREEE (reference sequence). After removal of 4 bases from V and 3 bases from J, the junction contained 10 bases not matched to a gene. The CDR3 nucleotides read TGTGCCAGCAGCCAACCCCGACAGGGAGACTACGAGCAGTACTTC. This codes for CASSQPRQGDYEQYF.

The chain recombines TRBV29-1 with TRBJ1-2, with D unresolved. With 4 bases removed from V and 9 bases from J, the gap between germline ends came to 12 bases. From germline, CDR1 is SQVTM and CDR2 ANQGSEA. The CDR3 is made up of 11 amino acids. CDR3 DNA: TGCAGCGTTGTATCGGTATACAGCTACACCTTC. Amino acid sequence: CSVVSVYSYTF.